The following is a T cell receptor (beta chain) sequence with its context. Its specificity is unknown. The junction departs from germline at one end; a sequencing error may be responsible. Time point described: patch test 1, 2 weeks after DPC sensitization. Indicated treatment: therapeutic diphenylcyclopropenone sensitization with weekly scalp DPC. These data are taken from a study of human T cells and chemical hapten exposure. About the study: Donors were sensitized with 2% DPC on the upper inner arm. Study results and caveats: TCRs above 1 in 1000 frequency did not change with DPC sensitization.

Attachment of unique molecular identifiers to individual cDNA molecules was performed in the library. TCRdb passed the RACE reads through MiXCR, listing each CDR3 protein once. The data hold 79,000 or so distinct CDR3 sequences, with around 30% observed a single time. The sequence derives from a man aged 35 to 55 with alopecia areata. Some clones in this sample may be carry-over from other donors' samples. This specimen consisted of whole blood, obtained in connection with sensitization to the hapten diphenylcyclopropenone (DPC).

CDR3 sequence reads: CAISGTGMGTETFF. The CDR3 DNA follows: TGTGCCATCAGTGGTACGGGTATGGGAACTGAAACTTTCTTT. This rearrangement joins TRBV10-3 to TRBJ1-1; D call uncertain. The CDR3 runs 14 residues. Germline lookup yields CDR1 ENHRY and CDR2 SYGVKD.